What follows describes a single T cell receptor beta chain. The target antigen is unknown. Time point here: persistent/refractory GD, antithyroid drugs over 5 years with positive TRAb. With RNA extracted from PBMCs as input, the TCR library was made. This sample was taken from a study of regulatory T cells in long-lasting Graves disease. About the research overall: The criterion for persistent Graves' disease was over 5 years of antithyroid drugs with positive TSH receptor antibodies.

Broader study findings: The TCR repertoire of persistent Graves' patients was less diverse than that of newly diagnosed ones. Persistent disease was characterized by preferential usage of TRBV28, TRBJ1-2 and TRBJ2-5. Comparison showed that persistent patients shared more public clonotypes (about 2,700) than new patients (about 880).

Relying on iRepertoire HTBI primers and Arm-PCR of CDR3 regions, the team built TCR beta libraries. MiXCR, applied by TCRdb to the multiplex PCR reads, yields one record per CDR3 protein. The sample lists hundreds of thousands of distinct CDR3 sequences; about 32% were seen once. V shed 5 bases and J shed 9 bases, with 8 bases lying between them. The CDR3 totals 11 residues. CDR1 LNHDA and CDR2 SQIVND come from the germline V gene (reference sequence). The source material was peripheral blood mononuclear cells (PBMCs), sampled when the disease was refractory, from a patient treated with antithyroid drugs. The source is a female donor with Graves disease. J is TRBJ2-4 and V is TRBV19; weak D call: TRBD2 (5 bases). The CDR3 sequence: CASSLGSIQYF. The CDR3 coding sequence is TGTGCCAGTAGTTTGGGGAGCATTCAGTACTTC.